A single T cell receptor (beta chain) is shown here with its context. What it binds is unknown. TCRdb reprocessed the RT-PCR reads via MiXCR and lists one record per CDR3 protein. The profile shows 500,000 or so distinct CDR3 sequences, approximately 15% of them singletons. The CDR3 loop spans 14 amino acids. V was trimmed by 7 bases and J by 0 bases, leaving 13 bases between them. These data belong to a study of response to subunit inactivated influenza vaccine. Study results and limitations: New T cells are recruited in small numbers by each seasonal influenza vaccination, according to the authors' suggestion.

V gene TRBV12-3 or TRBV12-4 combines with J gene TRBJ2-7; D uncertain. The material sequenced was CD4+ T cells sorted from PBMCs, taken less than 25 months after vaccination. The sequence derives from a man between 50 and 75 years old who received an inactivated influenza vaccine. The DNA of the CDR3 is TGTGCCAGCACCAGGACCGAAAGCTCCTACGAGCAGTACTTC. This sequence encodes CASTRTESSYEQYF.